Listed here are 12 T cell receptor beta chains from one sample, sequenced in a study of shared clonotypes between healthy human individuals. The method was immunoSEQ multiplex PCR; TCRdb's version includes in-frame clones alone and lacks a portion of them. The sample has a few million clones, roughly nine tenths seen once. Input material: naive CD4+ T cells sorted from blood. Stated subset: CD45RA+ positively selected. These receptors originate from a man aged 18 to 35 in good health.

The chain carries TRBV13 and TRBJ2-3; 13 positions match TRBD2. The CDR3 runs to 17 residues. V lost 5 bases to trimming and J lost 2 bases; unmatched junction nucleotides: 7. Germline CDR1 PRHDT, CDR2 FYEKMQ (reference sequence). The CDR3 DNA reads TGTGCCAGCAGCGCCCGACTAGCGGGGGGTCTCACAGATACGCAGTATTTT. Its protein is CASSARLAGGLTDTQYF.

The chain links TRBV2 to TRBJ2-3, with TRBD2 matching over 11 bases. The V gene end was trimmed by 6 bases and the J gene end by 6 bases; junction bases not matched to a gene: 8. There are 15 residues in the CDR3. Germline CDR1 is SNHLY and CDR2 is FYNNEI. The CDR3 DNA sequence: TGTGCCAGCAGGATAGCGGGGGGGCCTTTTGATACGCAGTATTTT. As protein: CASRIAGGPFDTQYF.

CDR3 sequence (DNA): TGTGCCAGCAGCCAAGATCTTGCCAGCTCCTATAATTCACCCCTCCACTTT. The encoded protein is CASSQDLASSYNSPLHF. The chain carries TRBV14 and TRBJ1-6; D is ambiguous. With 0 bases removed from V and 0 bases from J, the gap between germline ends came to 9 bases. In germline, CDR1 is SGHDN, CDR2 FVKESK. The CDR3 length is 17 residues.

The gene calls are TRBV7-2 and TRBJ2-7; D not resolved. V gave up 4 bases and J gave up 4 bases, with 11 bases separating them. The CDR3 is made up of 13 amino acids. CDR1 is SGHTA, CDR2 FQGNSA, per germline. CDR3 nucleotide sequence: TGTGCCAGCAGCTCCCTTCAGAGGTACGAGCAGTACTTC. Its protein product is CASSSLQRYEQYF.

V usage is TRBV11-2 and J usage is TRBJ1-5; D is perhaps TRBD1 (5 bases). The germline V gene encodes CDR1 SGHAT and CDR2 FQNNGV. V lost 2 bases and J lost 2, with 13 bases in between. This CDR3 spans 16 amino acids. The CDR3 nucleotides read TGTGCCAGCAGCTTATCGGGGGGGAAGGGCAATCAGCCCCAGCATTTT. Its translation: CASSLSGGKGNQPQHF.

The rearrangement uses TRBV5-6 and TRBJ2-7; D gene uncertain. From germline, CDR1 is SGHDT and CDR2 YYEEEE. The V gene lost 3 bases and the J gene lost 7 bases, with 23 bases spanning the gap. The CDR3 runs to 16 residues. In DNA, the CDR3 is TGTGCCAGCAGCTCGCCGGCAGGCGCTACCCCGCTGGAGCAGTACTTC. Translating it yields CASSSPAGATPLEQYF.

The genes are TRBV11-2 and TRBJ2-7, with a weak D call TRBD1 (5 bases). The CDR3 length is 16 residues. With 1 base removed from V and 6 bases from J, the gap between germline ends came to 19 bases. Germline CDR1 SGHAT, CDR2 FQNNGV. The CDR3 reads CASSLVPGPPNPEQYF. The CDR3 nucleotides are TGTGCCAGCAGCTTAGTGCCAGGGCCCCCTAACCCCGAGCAGTACTTC.

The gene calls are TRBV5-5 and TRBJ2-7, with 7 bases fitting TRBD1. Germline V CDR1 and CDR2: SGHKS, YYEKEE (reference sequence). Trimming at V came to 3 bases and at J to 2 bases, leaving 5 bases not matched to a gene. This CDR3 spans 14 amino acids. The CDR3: CASSYGQVAYEQYF. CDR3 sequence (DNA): TGTGCCAGCAGCTACGGACAGGTGGCCTACGAGCAGTACTTC.

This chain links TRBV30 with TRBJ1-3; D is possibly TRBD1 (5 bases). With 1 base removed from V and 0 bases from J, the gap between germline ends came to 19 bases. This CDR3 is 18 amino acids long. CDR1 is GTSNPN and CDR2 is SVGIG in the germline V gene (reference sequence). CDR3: CAWSGPSQRGRSGNTIYF. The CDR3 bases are TGTGCCTGGAGTGGGCCTTCCCAACGGGGCCGCTCTGGAAACACCATATATTTT. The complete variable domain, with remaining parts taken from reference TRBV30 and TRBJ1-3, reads SQTIHQWPATLVQPVGSPLSLECTVEGTSNPNLYWYRQAAGRGLQLLFYSVGIGQISSEVPQNLSASRPQDRQFILSSKKLLLSDSGFYLCAWSGPSQRGRSGNTIYFGEGSWLTVV.

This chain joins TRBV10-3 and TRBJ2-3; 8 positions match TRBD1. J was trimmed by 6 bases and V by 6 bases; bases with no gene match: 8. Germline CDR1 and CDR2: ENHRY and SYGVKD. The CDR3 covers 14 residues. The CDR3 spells CAIRAGQGGDTQYF. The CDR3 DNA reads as TGTGCCATCAGAGCTGGACAGGGCGGGGATACGCAGTATTTT.

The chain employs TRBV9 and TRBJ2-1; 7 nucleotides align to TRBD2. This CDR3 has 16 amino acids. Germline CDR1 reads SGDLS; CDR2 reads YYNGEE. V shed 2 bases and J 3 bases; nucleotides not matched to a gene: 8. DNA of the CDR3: TGTGCCAGCAGCGTCGGGAGCGGGATAGGCTACAATGAGCAGTTCTTC. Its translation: CASSVGSGIGYNEQFF.

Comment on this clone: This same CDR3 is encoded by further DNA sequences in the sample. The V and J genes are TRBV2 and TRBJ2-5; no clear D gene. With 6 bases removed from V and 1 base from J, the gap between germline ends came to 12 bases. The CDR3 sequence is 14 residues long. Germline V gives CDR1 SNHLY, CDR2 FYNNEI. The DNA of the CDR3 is TGTGCCAGCAGCGGCGACCGGGCCCAAGAGACCCAGTACTTC. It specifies CASSGDRAQETQYF.